A selection of T cell receptor beta chains follows, all from one sample in a study of PD-L1 blockade in urothelial cancer. Repertoires were generated with immunoSEQ multiplex PCR, while TCRdb's copy carries only in-frame clones and drops some. The data hold 45,000 to 60,000 clones, with 85% to 90% observed a single time. The sample in question was PBMCs, obtained around atezolizumab (anti-PD-L1) treatment. The receptors here all came from a man between 65 and 85 years old with urothelial cancer. Each CDR3 is given with its conserved first and last residue. Each record gives: V gene, clone size, D gene, J gene, CDR3 protein, CDR3 DNA. A D gene is named only where the DNA matches it firmly. Where a row states a size, it is once, few, many or the class of an expanded clone; other rows omit it.

>TRBV19|.|.|TRBJ2-1
CASSLYNEQFF
TGTGCCAGTAGTCTGTACAATGAGCAGTTCTTC
>TRBV28|.|TRBD1|TRBJ1-1
CASSPSRDRGADTEAFF
TGTGCCAGCAGTCCGTCCCGGGACAGGGGTGCGGACACTGAAGCTTTCTTT
>TRBV7-6|.|TRBD2|TRBJ2-2
CASSLVSGRSSGELFF
TGTGCCAGCAGCTTAGTTAGCGGGAGAAGTTCCGGGGAGCTGTTTTTT
>TRBV27|once|TRBD2|TRBJ2-1
CASSLSKIGRAYNEQFF
TGTGCCAGCAGTTTATCGAAAATCGGGAGGGCCTACAATGAGCAGTTCTTC
>TRBV5-1|.|.|TRBJ1-4
CASSSTGYATNEKLFF
TGCGCCAGCAGCTCGACAGGTTATGCAACTAATGAAAAACTGTTTTTT
>TRBV6-4|.|.|TRBJ1-2
CASRHNYGYTF
TGTGCCAGCAGACATAACTATGGCTACACCTTC
>TRBV7-2|.|TRBD1|TRBJ2-2
CASSYNQGAGGELFF
TGTGCCAGCAGTTATAACCAGGGGGCGGGGGGGGAGCTGTTTTTT
>TRBV2|few|TRBD1|TRBJ2-7
CASSNQGAPYEQYF
TGTGCCAGCAGTAACCAGGGGGCCCCCTACGAGCAGTACTTC
>TRBV7-2|.|TRBD1|TRBJ2-7
CASSLGQGREQYF
TGTGCCAGCAGCTTGGGACAGGGCCGCGAGCAGTACTTC
>TRBV5-4|.|.|TRBJ2-5
CASSAGSQETQYF
TGTGCCAGCAGTGCAGGATCCCAAGAGACCCAGTACTTC
>TRBV7-3|.|TRBD1|TRBJ2-1
CASSPGQGTHNEQFF
TGTGCCAGCAGCCCGGGACAGGGGACACACAATGAGCAGTTCTTC
>TRBV28|.|TRBD1|TRBJ2-5
CASRSSGTGNKETQYF
TGTGCCAGCAGGTCCTCCGGGACAGGGAACAAAGAGACCCAGTACTTC
>TRBV29-1|few|TRBD1|TRBJ2-5
CSVHETGDETQYF
TGCAGCGTTCACGAAACAGGGGATGAGACCCAGTACTTC
>TRBV4-1|.|.|TRBJ1-1
CASSPTRVMNTEAFF
TGCGCCAGCAGTCCTACCCGGGTCATGAACACTGAAGCTTTCTTT
>TRBV27|.|TRBD1|TRBJ2-1
CASSLWGQSSYNEQFF
TGTGCCAGCAGTCTCTGGGGACAGAGCTCCTACAATGAGCAGTTCTTC
>TRBV7-8|once|TRBD1|TRBJ2-2
CASSPQTGILRTGELFF
TGTGCCAGCAGCCCCCAGACAGGGATCCTCCGCACCGGGGAGCTGTTTTTT
>TRBV7-2|.|TRBD1|TRBJ2-1
CASSSDRDSYNEQFF
TGTGCCAGCAGCTCCGACAGGGATAGTTACAATGAGCAGTTCTTC
>TRBV28|.|TRBD1|TRBJ1-2
CASSRTRGLRGYTF
TGTGCCAGCAGTAGAACGAGGGGGCTACGTGGCTACACCTTC
>TRBV5-8|.|TRBD2|TRBJ2-5
CASSLALAGGETQYF
TGTGCCAGCAGCTTGGCACTAGCGGGAGGGGAGACCCAGTACTTC
>TRBV28|.|.|TRBJ1-2
CASSEANYGYTF
TGTGCCAGCTCGGAGGCTAACTATGGCTACACCTTC
>TRBV5-1|.|.|TRBJ2-5
CASAGTDQETQYF
TGCGCCAGCGCAGGGACTGACCAAGAGACCCAGTACTTC
>TRBV20-1|.|.|TRBJ1-2
CSAQGSYGYTF
TGCAGTGCCCAGGGGAGCTATGGCTACACCTTC
>TRBV7-9|.|TRBD2|TRBJ2-5
CASSTSGGGETQYF
TGTGCCAGCAGCACTAGCGGGGGGGGAGAGACCCAGTACTTC
>TRBV6-5|.|TRBD1|TRBJ1-1
CASSYDRAMNTEAFF
TGTGCCAGCAGTTACGACAGGGCCATGAACACTGAAGCTTTCTTT
>TRBV5-1|.|TRBD1|TRBJ1-4
CASSPTGGDHEKLFF
TGCGCCAGCAGCCCCACAGGGGGCGATCATGAAAAACTGTTTTTT
>TRBV5-4|.|TRBD2|TRBJ2-3
CASSLKLAGVTDTQYF
TGTGCCAGCAGCTTGAAACTAGCGGGAGTCACAGATACGCAGTATTTT
>TRBV4-1|.|TRBD2|TRBJ2-7
CASSQPGTSSRSYEQYF
TGCGCCAGCAGCCAACCCGGGACTAGCTCGAGGTCCTACGAGCAGTACTTC
>TRBV2|.|.|TRBJ2-6
CASSGPAGANVLTF
TGTGCCAGCAGTGGCCCAGCTGGGGCCAACGTCCTGACTTTC
>TRBV27|.|.|TRBJ2-5
CASSISGETQYF
TGTGCCAGCAGCATCTCCGGGGAGACCCAGTACTTC
>TRBV2|.|.|TRBJ2-7
CASSEEGEQYF
TGTGCCAGCAGTGAGGAGGGGGAGCAGTACTTC
>TRBV27|.|.|TRBJ2-4
CASSLSAGQNQYF
TGTGCCAGCAGTTTATCGGCAGGGCAGAATCAGTACTTC
>TRBV2|.|TRBD2|TRBJ2-4
CASRPGTRGIQYF
TGTGCCAGCAGGCCCGGGACTAGGGGGATTCAGTACTTC
>TRBV5-1|.|TRBD2|TRBJ2-5
CASSPSRRGSGRIETQYF
TGCGCCAGCAGCCCATCGCGTCGGGGTAGCGGGAGGATAGAGACCCAGTACTTC
>TRBV30|once|.|TRBJ1-1
CARRLGGTEAFF
TGTGCTCGGAGATTGGGTGGCACTGAAGCTTTCTTT
>TRBV5-4|.|TRBD2|TRBJ2-1
CASSGGTSGRLNEQFF
TGTGCCAGCAGCGGGGGGACTAGCGGGAGACTCAATGAGCAGTTCTTC
>TRBV19|once|.|TRBJ1-5
CASSMGREGNQPQHF
TGTGCCAGTAGTATGGGCAGGGAGGGCAATCAGCCCCAGCATTTT
>TRBV18|.|TRBD2|TRBJ2-6
CASSPQGLAGVGAPSGANVLTF
TGTGCCAGCTCACCACAGGGACTAGCGGGAGTGGGAGCCCCCTCTGGGGCCAACGTCCTGACTTTC
>TRBV5-1|.|.|TRBJ2-5
CASSLVTGGAEETQYF
TGCGCCAGCAGCTTGGTAACAGGGGGGGCTGAAGAGACCCAGTACTTC
>TRBV5-8|.|.|TRBJ2-2
CASSLKPGTGELFF
TGTGCCAGCAGCTTGAAGCCGGGCACCGGGGAGCTGTTTTTT
>TRBV5-1|once|.|TRBJ1-2
CASSLDSRYGYTF
TGCGCCAGCAGTCTTGACAGCCGCTATGGCTACACCTTC
>TRBV5-4|.|TRBD2|TRBJ2-1
CASSSTSGRSDEQFF
TGTGCCAGCAGCTCCACTAGCGGGAGATCCGATGAGCAGTTCTTC
>TRBV7-9|once|TRBD1|TRBJ2-7
CASSFEQGIRYEQYF
TGTGCCAGCAGCTTTGAACAGGGGATTCGCTACGAGCAGTACTTC
>TRBV29-1|.|.|TRBJ2-7
CSVKGGTFNEQYF
TGCAGCGTTAAGGGCGGGACTTTCAACGAGCAGTACTTC
>TRBV19|.|.|TRBJ1-1
CASSILDRSGTEAFF
TGTGCCAGTAGTATTCTAGACAGGAGCGGCACTGAAGCTTTCTTT
>TRBV19|.|.|TRBJ1-1
CASSIDSRNTEAFF
TGTGCCAGTAGTATAGACTCCAGGAACACTGAAGCTTTCTTT
>TRBV9|.|TRBD1|TRBJ2-7
CASSGLTGGEQYF
TGTGCCAGCAGCGGACTGACAGGGGGCGAGCAGTACTTC
>TRBV19|.|.|TRBJ2-2
CASSKIAANTGELFF
TGTGCCAGTAGTAAAATCGCGGCGAACACCGGGGAGCTGTTTTTT
>TRBV4-2|.|.|TRBJ1-5
CASSQGTAHSNQPQHF
TGTGCCAGCAGCCAAGGGACAGCGCATAGCAATCAGCCCCAGCATTTT
>TRBV10-1|.|.|TRBJ1-1
CASSESARGRSKAFF
TGCGCCAGCAGTGAGTCCGCCAGGGGCCGGAGTAAAGCTTTCTTT
>TRBV11-2|.|TRBD2|TRBJ2-7
CASSLMLAGGEQYF
TGTGCCAGCAGCTTGATGCTAGCGGGAGGCGAGCAGTACTTC
>TRBV19|.|TRBD1|TRBJ2-6
CAIGQGSGANVLTF
TGTGCCATCGGACAGGGCTCTGGGGCCAACGTCCTGACTTTC
>TRBV29-1|.|.|TRBJ2-7
CSVEDLSYEQYF
TGCAGCGTTGAAGATTTGAGCTACGAGCAGTACTTC
>TRBV19|once|.|TRBJ1-5
CASSTDIVGGQPQHF
TGTGCCAGTAGTACCGACATCGTGGGGGGTCAGCCCCAGCATTTT
>TRBV7-2|once|TRBD1|TRBJ2-7
CASSLAGTGGYEQYF
TGTGCCAGCAGCTTAGCCGGGACAGGGGGCTACGAGCAGTACTTC
>TRBV19|.|.|TRBJ1-3
CASSIGRERGNTIYF
TGTGCCAGTAGTATCGGCAGGGAAAGAGGAAACACCATATATTTT